The 19 T cell receptor beta chains presented below share a single source sample, sequenced in a study of control samples from healthy donors and cancer patients. Assay used: immunoSEQ multiplex PCR; TCRdb lists only in-frame clones, some missing. The data show some 150,000 clones, 91% seen once. Sequenced: blood. These receptors all stem from a woman under 40 in good health.

The chain has TRBV6-1 and TRBJ1-1; D remains unclear. Germline-derived CDR1 and CDR2 are MNHNS and SASEGT. Trimming pared 2 bases from V and 1 base from J, leaving 5 bases between. This CDR3 is 13 amino acids long. For the CDR3, the DNA is TGTGCCAGCAGTGAACAGAGGAACACTGAAGCTTTCTTT. Translation gives CASSEQRNTEAFF.

The J gene is TRBJ2-1, the V gene TRBV6-4; TRBD2 matches at 12 bases. With V trimmed by 2 bases and J by 4 bases, 3 bases remained unmatched. The V gene's germline CDR1 is MRHNA and CDR2 SNTAGT. CDR3 length equals 16 residues. The CDR3 protein is CASSDAGLAGYNEQFF. The CDR3 nucleotides are TGTGCCAGCAGTGACGCCGGACTAGCGGGGTACAATGAGCAGTTCTTC.

Concerning this clone: The same CDR3 can be traced to other DNA sequences in this sample. The chain is built from TRBV5-1 and TRBJ2-5, with D perhaps TRBD1 (5 bases). V lost 4 bases and J lost 0, with 10 bases in between. This CDR3 has 14 amino acids. Germline V gene lookup returns CDR1 SGHRS and CDR2 YFSETQ. The CDR3, as DNA: TGCGCCAGCAGCCTAGGACATAACCAAGAGACCCAGTACTTC. This codes for CASSLGHNQETQYF.

The chain combines TRBV27 with TRBJ1-2, with 8 bases aligning to TRBD1. CDR3 length: 12 residues. The junction had 4 bases not matched to a gene; V was cut back by 6 bases and J by 7 bases. Germline V gene sequence: CDR1 MNHEY, CDR2 SMNVEV (reference sequence). The CDR3 sequence: CASRSTGVGYTF. In DNA, the CDR3 is TGTGCCAGCAGGTCGACAGGGGTTGGCTACACCTTC.

The chain uses TRBV6-5 and TRBJ1-3; TRBD1 aligns across 7 bases. The germline gives CDR1 MNHEY, CDR2 SVGAGI. The junction had 6 bases not matched to a gene; V was cut back by 2 bases and J by 2 bases. The CDR3 contains 16 residues. The CDR3 region has the DNA TGTGCCAGCAGTTACAGCGGACAGGCCCCTGGAAACACCATATATTTT. Its translation is CASSYSGQAPGNTIYF.

The chain employs TRBV2 and TRBJ2-7; D is uncertain. Trimming took 1 base from V and 1 from J, leaving 8 bases between them. This CDR3 has 14 residues. Germline V lookup: CDR1 SNHLY, CDR2 FYNNEI. The CDR3 reads CASSEEGTSYEQYF. CDR3 sequence (DNA): TGTGCCAGCAGTGAAGAGGGAACTTCCTACGAGCAGTACTTC.

The chain uses TRBV6-2 or TRBV6-3 and TRBJ2-7, with 9 bases matching TRBD1. V dropped 7 bases and J dropped 5; count of bases not matched to a gene: 6. The V gene's germline CDR1 is MNHEY and CDR2 SVGEGT. This CDR3 comprises 13 residues. The CDR3 sequence is CASTPGQGHEQYF. The CDR3 region has the DNA TGTGCCAGCACCCCGGGACAGGGCCACGAGCAGTACTTC.

The J gene is TRBJ2-7, the V gene TRBV23-1; no definite D call. TRBV23-1 is marked as an open reading frame, function uncertain. Trimming stripped 0 bases from V and 5 bases from J, with 14 bases between. The CDR3 is 15 residues long. CDR3 region: CASSQSLRASHEQYF. As DNA, the CDR3 is TGCGCCAGCAGTCAATCGCTCCGGGCGAGCCACGAGCAGTACTTC.

This clone has only a few counts. The V gene is TRBV7-3, the J gene TRBJ2-3; tentative D call: TRBD1 (6 bases). The V gene lost 1 base and the J gene lost 0 bases, with 8 bases spanning the gap. This CDR3 comprises 15 residues. Germline V CDR1 and CDR2: SGHTA, FQGTGA. The CDR3, as DNA: TGTGCCAGCAGCTTAATGGGGGCGAGCACAGATACGCAGTATTTT. Protein product: CASSLMGASTDTQYF.

This clone was seen once. The rearrangement joins TRBV10-3 to TRBJ2-3, with 8 positions matching TRBD2. The germline CDR1 and CDR2 sequences are ENHRY and SYGVKD. The CDR3 has 17 residues. With 2 bases clipped from V and 0 bases from J, the junction kept 7 bases outside the gene matches. The CDR3: CAISETILAASTDTQYF. CDR3 nucleotide sequence: TGTGCCATCAGTGAGACCATACTAGCGGCGAGCACAGATACGCAGTATTTT.

This clone was counted a single time. J is TRBJ2-3 and V is TRBV7-3; 11 bases fit TRBD2. Per the germline V gene, CDR1 is SGHTA and CDR2 is FQGTGA. V trimming: 5 bases; J trimming: 4 bases; junction bases outside the gene matches: 5. This CDR3 contains 15 residues. CDR3 bases: TGTGCCAGCAGCCTATATAGCGGGGGGGCAGATACGCAGTATTTT. This sequence encodes CASSLYSGGADTQYF.

The V gene is TRBV9, the J gene TRBJ1-2, with 9 bases identical to TRBD1. The CDR3 totals 13 residues. Germline assignment: CDR1 SGDLS and CDR2 YYNGEE. V was pared by 6 bases and J by 4 bases, with 4 bases of the junction left unmatched. CDR3 amino acids: CASTATGGYGYTF. CDR3 nucleotides: TGTGCCAGCACCGCGACAGGGGGCTATGGCTACACCTTC.

The chain links TRBV14 to TRBJ1-1; 8 bases are shared with TRBD1. Losses at the gene ends were 3 bases for V and 4 bases for J; bases not matched to a gene: 7. In germline, CDR1 is SGHDN, CDR2 FVKESK. CDR3 length: 15 residues. This chain's CDR3 is CASSQTQGAGTEAFF. The CDR3 coding sequence is TGTGCCAGCAGCCAGACCCAGGGGGCAGGCACTGAAGCTTTCTTT.

The J gene is TRBJ1-4, the V gene TRBV19; 9 bases match TRBD1. After removal of 3 bases from V and 7 bases from J, the junction contained 9 bases not matched to a gene. The CDR3 covers 16 residues. Germline lookup yields CDR1 LNHDA and CDR2 SQIVND (reference sequence). CDR3 sequence (DNA): TGTGCCAGTAGTATGGGGCCCGGGACAGGGATTGAAAAACTGTTTTTT. The encoded protein is CASSMGPGTGIEKLFF.

As for this clone: The same CDR3 also results from other DNA sequences found in this sample. This chain links TRBV4-2 with TRBJ1-5; D gene ambiguous. Germline CDR1 LGHNA, CDR2 YNFKEQ. The V end lost 0 bases, the J end lost 4 bases, and 10 bases lay between the germline ends. The CDR3 sequence is 15 residues long. The CDR3 nucleotides read TGTGCCAGCAGCCAAGATGGGCAGGAAAATCAGCCCCAGCATTTT. This encodes CASSQDGQENQPQHF.

The chain has TRBV18 and TRBJ1-5; D remains unclear. With 8 bases removed from V and 0 bases from J, the gap between germline ends came to 8 bases. Germline V gene data show CDR1 as KGHSH and CDR2 as LQKENI. The CDR3 loop spans 13 amino acids. The CDR3 DNA reads as TGTGCCAGCCACGGGAATAGCAATCAGCCCCAGCATTTT. The encoded protein is CASHGNSNQPQHF.

V gene TRBV9 combines with J gene TRBJ1-3; D is perhaps TRBD1 (5 bases). The germline V gene has CDR1 SGDLS and CDR2 YYNGEE. The CDR3 has 15 amino acids. V was clipped by 0 bases and J by 2 bases, with 9 bases between them. CDR3 sequence: CASSVEAGTGNTIYF. The CDR3 DNA reads as TGTGCCAGCAGCGTAGAAGCAGGGACTGGAAACACCATATATTTT.

V usage is TRBV5-8 and J usage is TRBJ1-4, with TRBD1 matching 9 bases. Germline V gene data show CDR1 as SGHTS and CDR2 as YDEGEE. The CDR3 length is 18 residues. V dropped 0 bases and J dropped 5; count of bases not matched to a gene: 11. DNA for the CDR3: TGTGCCAGCAGCTTGGGGACCGGGACAGGGCGCCTAAATGAAAAACTGTTTTTT. Its translation is CASSLGTGTGRLNEKLFF.

This chain uses TRBV6-6 with TRBJ1-3; 7 bases match TRBD1. Per the germline V gene, CDR1 is MNHNY and CDR2 is SVGAGI (reference sequence). V gave up 2 bases and J gave up 4 bases; unmatched junction bases: 8. The CDR3 is made up of 16 amino acids. The CDR3, as DNA: TGTGCCAGCAGTTACGGCGGGGACAGTTGGGGAAACACCATATATTTT. Translation gives CASSYGGDSWGNTIYF.